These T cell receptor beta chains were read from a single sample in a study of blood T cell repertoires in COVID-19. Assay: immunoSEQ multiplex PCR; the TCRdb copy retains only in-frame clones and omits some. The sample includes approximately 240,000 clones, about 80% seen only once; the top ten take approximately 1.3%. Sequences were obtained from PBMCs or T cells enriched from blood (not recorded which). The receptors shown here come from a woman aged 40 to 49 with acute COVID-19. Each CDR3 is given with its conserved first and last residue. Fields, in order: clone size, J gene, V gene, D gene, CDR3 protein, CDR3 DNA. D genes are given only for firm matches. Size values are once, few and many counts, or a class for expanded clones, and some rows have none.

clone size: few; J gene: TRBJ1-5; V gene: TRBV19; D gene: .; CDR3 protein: CASSNIQTSGNQPQHF; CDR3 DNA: TGTGCCAGTAGTAATATTCAGACATCTGGCAATCAGCCCCAGCATTTT
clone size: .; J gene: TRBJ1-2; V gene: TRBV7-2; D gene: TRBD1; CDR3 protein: CASSWDRNYGYTF; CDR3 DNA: TGTGCCAGCAGCTGGGACAGAAACTATGGCTACACCTTC
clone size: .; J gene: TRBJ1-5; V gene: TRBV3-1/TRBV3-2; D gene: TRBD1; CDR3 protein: CASSPDRARNQPQHF; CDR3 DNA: TGTGCCAGCAGCCCGGACAGGGCACGCAATCAGCCCCAGCATTTT
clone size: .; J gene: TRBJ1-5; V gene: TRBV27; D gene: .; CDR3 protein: CASSQGSPNQPQHF; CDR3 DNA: TGTGCCAGCAGTCAGGGTTCCCCCAATCAGCCCCAGCATTTT
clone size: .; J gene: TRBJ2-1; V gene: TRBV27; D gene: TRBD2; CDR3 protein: CASSSLPGLAARKVEQFF; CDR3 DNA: TGTGCCAGCAGTTCTCTTCCGGGACTAGCGGCAAGGAAGGTTGAGCAGTTCTTC
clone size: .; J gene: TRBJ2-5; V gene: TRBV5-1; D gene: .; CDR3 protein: CASSSGRGQETQYF; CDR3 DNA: TGCGCCAGCAGCTCCGGACGAGGGCAGGAGACCCAGTACTTC
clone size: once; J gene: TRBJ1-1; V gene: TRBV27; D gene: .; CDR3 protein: CASKMEHGTEAFF; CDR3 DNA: TGTGCCAGCAAGATGGAGCATGGGACTGAAGCTTTCTTT
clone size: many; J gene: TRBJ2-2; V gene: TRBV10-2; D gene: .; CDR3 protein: CASSESGRNTGELFF; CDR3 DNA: TGCGCCAGCAGTGAGAGTGGCCGAAACACCGGGGAGCTGTTTTTT
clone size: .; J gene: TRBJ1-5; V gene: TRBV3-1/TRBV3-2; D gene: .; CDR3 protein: CASSQGRDQPQHF; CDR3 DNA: TGTGCCAGCAGCCAAGGACGGGATCAGCCCCAGCATTTT
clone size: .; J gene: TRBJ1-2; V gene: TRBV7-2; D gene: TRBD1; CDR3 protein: CASSTRTGYRSDGYTF; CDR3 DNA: TGTGCCAGCAGCACCAGGACAGGGTATCGGTCTGACGGCTACACCTTC
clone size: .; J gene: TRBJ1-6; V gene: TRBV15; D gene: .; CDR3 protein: CATSRGGISYNSPLHF; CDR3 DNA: TGTGCCACCAGCAGGGGGGGGATATCCTATAATTCACCCCTCCACTTT
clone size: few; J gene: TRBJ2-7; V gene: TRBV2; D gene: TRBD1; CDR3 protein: CASSARLPGQGSYEQYF; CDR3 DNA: TGTGCCAGCAGTGCCCGACTTCCGGGACAGGGGTCTTACGAGCAGTACTTC
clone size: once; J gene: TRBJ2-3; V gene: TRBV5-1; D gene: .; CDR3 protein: CASSLAGSDTQYF; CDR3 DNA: TGCGCCAGCAGCTTGGCCGGGTCAGATACGCAGTATTTT
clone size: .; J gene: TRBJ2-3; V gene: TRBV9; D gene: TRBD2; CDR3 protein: CASSVDQGGDTQYF; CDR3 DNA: TGTGCCAGCAGCGTAGACCAGGGAGGGGATACGCAGTATTTT
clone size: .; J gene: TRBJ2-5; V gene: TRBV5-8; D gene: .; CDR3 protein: CASRTVAGETQYF; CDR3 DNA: TGTGCCAGCAGAACGGTGGCCGGGGAGACCCAGTACTTC
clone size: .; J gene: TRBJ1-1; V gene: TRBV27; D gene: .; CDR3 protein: CASSRLAGGRNTEAFF; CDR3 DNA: TGTGCCAGCAGTAGGTTGGCAGGCGGGAGAAACACTGAAGCTTTCTTT
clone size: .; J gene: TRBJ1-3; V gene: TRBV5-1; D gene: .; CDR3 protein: CASSQVPVSGNTIYF; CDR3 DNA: TGCGCCAGCAGCCAAGTTCCAGTCTCTGGAAACACCATATATTTT
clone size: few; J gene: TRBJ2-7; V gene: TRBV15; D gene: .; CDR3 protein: CATSRDTSYEQYF; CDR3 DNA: TGTGCCACCAGCAGGGACACATCCTACGAGCAGTACTTC
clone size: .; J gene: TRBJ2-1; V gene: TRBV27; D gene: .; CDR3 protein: CASSFSTNNEQFF; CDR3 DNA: TGTGCCAGCAGTTTCTCGACTAACAATGAGCAGTTCTTC
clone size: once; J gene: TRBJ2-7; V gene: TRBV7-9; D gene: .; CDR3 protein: CASSPPVDSPSREQYF; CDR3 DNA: TGTGCCAGCAGCCCCCCAGTGGACAGCCCTTCCCGCGAGCAGTACTTC
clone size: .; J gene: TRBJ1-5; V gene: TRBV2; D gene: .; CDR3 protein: CASSVGGGNQPQHF; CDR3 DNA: TGTGCCAGCAGTGTGGGGGGAGGCAATCAGCCCCAGCATTTT
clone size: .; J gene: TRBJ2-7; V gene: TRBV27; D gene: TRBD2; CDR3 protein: CASRRWVDLSGRAYEQYF; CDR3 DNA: TGTGCCAGCAGACGATGGGTCGACCTTAGCGGGAGGGCCTACGAGCAGTACTTC
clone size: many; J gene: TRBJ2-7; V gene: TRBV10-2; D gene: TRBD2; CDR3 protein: CASRGPSGYEQYF; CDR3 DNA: TGCGCCAGCAGGGGTCCTAGCGGCTACGAGCAGTACTTC
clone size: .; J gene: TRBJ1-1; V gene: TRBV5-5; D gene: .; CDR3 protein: CASTPGFNTEAFF; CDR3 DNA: TGTGCCAGCACCCCGGGTTTTAACACTGAAGCTTTCTTT
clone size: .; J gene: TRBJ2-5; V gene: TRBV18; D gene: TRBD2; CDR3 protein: CASSPRVAGTETQYF; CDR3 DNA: TGTGCCAGCTCACCCCGGGTAGCGGGGACAGAGACCCAGTACTTC
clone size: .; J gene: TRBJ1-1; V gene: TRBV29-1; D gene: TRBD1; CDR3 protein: CSVATGDSMNTEAFF; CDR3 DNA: TGCAGCGTTGCGACAGGGGACAGCATGAACACTGAAGCTTTCTTT
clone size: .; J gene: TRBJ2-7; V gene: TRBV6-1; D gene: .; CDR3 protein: CASSEESLRAYEQYF; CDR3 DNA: TGTGCCAGCAGTGAAGAGTCACTCCGGGCCTACGAGCAGTACTTC
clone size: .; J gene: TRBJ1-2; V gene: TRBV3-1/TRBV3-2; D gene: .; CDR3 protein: CASSQDMGRGSGYTF; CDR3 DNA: TGTGCCAGCAGCCAAGATATGGGCAGGGGCAGCGGCTACACCTTC
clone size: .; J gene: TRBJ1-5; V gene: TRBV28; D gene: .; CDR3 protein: CASSLRTPSNQPQHF; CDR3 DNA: TGTGCCAGCAGTTTACGGACACCTAGCAATCAGCCCCAGCATTTT
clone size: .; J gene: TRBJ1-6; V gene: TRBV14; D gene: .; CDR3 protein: CASSQDLYSPLHF; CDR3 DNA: TGTGCCAGCAGCCAAGACCTGTATTCACCCCTCCACTTT
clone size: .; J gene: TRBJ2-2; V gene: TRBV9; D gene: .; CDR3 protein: CASSVEDLDTGELFF; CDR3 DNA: TGTGCCAGCAGCGTAGAGGACTTGGACACCGGGGAGCTGTTTTTT
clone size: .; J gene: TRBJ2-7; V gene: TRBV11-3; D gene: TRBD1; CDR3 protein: CASSSGTGFEQYF; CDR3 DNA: TGTGCCAGCAGCTCCGGGACAGGGTTCGAGCAGTACTTC
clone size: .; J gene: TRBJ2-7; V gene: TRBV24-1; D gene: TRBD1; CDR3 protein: CATSRRGTGSGEQYF; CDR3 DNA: TGTGCCACCAGCCGCCGCGGGACAGGGTCAGGCGAGCAGTACTTC
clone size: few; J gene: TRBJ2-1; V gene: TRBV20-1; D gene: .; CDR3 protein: CSANQRDEQFF; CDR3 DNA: TGCAGTGCTAACCAGAGGGATGAGCAGTTCTTC
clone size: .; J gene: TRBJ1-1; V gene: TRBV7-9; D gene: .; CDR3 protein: CASSPGQNTEAFF; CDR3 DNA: TGTGCCAGCAGCCCGGGACAGAACACTGAAGCTTTCTTT
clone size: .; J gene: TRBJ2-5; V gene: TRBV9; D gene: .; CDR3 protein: CASSPRTAPQETQYF; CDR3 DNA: TGTGCCAGCAGCCCTCGGACAGCTCCCCAAGAGACCCAGTACTTC
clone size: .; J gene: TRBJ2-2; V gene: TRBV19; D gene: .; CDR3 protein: CASRKTGNTGELFF; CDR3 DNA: TGTGCCAGTAGAAAGACAGGGAACACCGGGGAGCTGTTTTTT
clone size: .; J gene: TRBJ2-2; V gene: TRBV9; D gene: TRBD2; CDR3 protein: CASSVDPGGGTGELFF; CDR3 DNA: TGTGCCAGCAGCGTAGATCCGGGGGGTGGTACCGGGGAGCTGTTTTTT
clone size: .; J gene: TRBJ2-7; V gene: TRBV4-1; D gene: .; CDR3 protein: CASSQVGSGAYEQYF; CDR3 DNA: TGCGCCAGCAGCCAAGTTGGTAGCGGAGCCTACGAGCAGTACTTC
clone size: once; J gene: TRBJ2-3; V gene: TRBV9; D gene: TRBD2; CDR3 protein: CASATSSGGLHSTDTQYF; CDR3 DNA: TGTGCCAGCGCGACCAGTAGCGGGGGGCTGCACAGCACAGATACGCAGTATTTT
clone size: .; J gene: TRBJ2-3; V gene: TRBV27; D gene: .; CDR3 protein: CASSLLDSSTDTQYF; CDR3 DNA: TGTGCCAGCAGTTTACTGGACAGTAGCACAGATACGCAGTATTTT
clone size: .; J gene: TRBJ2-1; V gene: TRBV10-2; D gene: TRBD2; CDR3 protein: CATGRNPSGVGEQFF; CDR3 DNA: TGCGCCACCGGACGCAACCCCAGCGGGGTCGGTGAGCAGTTCTTC
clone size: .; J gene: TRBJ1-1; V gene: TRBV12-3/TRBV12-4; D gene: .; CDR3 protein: CASRGLSNTEAFF; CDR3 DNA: TGTGCCAGCAGGGGGCTTTCGAACACTGAAGCTTTCTTT
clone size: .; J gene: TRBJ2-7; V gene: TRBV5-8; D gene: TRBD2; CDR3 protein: CASSLSGVLYEQYF; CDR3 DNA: TGTGCCAGCAGCCTTAGCGGGGTACTCTACGAGCAGTACTTC
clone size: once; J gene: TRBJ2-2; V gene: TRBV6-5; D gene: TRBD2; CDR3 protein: CASSYSTSVTGELFF; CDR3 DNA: TGTGCCAGCAGTTACTCGACTAGCGTTACCGGGGAGCTGTTTTTT
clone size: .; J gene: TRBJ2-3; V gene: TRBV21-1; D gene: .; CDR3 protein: CASNPRQVTDTQYF; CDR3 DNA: TGTGCCAGCAACCCCAGACAGGTCACAGATACGCAGTATTTT
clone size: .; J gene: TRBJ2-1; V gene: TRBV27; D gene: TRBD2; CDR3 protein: CASSAGIPIYSGRDGEQFF; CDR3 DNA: TGTGCCAGCAGTGCCGGGATCCCCATATATAGCGGGAGGGATGGTGAGCAGTTCTTC
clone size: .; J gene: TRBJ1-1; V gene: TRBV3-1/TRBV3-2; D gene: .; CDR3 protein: CASSQVNGEAFF; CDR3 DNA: TGTGCCAGCAGCCAAGTAAACGGTGAAGCTTTCTTT
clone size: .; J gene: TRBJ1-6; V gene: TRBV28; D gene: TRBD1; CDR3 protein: CASSFRGQGNSPLHF; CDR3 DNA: TGTGCCAGCAGTTTTAGGGGACAGGGTAATTCACCCCTCCACTTT
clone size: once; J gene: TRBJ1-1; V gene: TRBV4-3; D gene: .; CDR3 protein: CASSRQGNTEAFF; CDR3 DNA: TGCGCCAGCAGCCGTCAGGGCAACACTGAAGCTTTCTTT
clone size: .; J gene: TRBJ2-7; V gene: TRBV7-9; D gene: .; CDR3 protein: CASSFAGDEQYF; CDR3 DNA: TGTGCCAGCAGCTTTGCAGGGGATGAGCAGTACTTC
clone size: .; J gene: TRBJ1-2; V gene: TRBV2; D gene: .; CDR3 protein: CASILGEAYGYTF; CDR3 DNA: TGTGCCAGCATCCTCGGGGAGGCCTATGGCTACACCTTC
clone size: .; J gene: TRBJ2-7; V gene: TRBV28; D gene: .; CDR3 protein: CASSLSGGTRAREQYF; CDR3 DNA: TGTGCCAGCAGTTTATCCGGGGGTACTAGAGCGAGGGAGCAGTACTTC
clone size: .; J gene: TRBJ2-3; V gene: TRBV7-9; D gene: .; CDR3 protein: CASSLGSLSTDTQYF; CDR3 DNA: TGTGCCAGCAGCTTGGGCAGCCTTAGCACAGATACGCAGTATTTT
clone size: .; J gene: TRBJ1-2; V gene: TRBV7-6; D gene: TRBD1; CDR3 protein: CASSPPLTGARDYGYTF; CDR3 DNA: TGTGCCAGCAGCCCCCCCTTAACAGGGGCGAGAGACTATGGCTACACCTTC
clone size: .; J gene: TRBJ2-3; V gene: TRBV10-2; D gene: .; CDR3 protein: CASSQGEVDTQYF; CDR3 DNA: TGCGCCAGCAGTCAGGGGGAGGTAGATACGCAGTATTTT
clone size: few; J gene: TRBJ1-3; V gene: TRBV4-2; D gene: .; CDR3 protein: CASSQEFGFSGNTIYF; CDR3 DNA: TGTGCCAGCAGCCAAGAGTTCGGGTTCTCTGGAAACACCATATATTTT
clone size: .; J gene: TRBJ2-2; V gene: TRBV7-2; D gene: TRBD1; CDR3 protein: CASSLSLSGTGGTGELFF; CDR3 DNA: TGTGCCAGCAGCTTAAGCCTTTCCGGGACAGGGGGCACCGGGGAGCTGTTTTTT